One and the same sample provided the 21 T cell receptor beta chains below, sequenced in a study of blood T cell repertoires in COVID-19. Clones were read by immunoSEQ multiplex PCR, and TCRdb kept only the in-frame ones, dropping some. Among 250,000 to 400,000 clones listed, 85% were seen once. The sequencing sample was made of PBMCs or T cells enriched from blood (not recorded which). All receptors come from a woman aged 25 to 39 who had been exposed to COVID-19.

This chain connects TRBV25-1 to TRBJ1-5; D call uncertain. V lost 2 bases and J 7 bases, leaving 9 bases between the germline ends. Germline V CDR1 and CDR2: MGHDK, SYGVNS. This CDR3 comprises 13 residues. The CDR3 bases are TGTGCCAGCAGTGAAAGAGAAGCACAGCCCCAGCATTTT. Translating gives CASSEREAQPQHF.

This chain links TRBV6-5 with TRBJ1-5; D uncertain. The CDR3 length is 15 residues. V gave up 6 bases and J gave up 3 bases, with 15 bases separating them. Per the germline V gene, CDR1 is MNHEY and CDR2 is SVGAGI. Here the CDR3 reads CASRRMSGNNQPQHF. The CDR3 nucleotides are TGTGCCAGCAGGCGCATGTCCGGGAACAATCAGCCCCAGCATTTT.

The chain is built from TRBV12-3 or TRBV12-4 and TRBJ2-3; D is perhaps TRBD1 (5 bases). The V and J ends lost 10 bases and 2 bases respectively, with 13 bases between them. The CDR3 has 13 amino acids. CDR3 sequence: CATSREPTDTQYF. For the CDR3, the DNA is TGTGCCACATCCAGGGAACCCACAGATACGCAGTATTTT.

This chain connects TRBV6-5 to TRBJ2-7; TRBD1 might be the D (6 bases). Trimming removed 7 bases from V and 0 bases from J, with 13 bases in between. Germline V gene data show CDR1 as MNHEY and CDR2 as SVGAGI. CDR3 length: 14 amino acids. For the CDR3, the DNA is TGTGCCAGCACCTCACAGGGAGCCTCCTACGAGCAGTACTTC. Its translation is CASTSQGASYEQYF.

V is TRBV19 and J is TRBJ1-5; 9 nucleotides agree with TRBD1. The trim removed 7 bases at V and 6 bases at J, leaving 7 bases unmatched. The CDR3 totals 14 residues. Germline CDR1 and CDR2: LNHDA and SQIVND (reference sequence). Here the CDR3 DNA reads TGTGCCAGTAAGCGGGGGACAGGGCCTCAGCCCCAGCATTTT. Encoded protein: CASKRGTGPQPQHF.

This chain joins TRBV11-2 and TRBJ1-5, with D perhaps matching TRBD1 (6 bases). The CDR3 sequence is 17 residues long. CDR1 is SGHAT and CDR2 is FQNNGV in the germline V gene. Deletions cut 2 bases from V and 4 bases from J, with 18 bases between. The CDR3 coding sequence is TGTGCCAGCAGCTTAACCCCCACCAGGGGCCCGAATCAGCCCCAGCATTTT. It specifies CASSLTPTRGPNQPQHF.

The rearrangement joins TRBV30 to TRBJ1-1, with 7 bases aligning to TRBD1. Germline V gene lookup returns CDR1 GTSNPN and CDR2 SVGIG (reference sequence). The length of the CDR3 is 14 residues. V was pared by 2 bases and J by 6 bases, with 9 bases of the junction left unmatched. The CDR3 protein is CAWSLKQGIAEAFF. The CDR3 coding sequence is TGTGCCTGGAGTCTCAAACAGGGGATCGCTGAAGCTTTCTTT.

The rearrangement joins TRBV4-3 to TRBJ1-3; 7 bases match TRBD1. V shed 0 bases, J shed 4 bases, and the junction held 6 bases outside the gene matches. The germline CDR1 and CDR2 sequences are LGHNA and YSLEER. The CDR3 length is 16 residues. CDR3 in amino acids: CASSQDPQGQGNTIYF. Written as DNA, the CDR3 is TGCGCCAGCAGCCAAGACCCACAGGGACAGGGAAACACCATATATTTT.

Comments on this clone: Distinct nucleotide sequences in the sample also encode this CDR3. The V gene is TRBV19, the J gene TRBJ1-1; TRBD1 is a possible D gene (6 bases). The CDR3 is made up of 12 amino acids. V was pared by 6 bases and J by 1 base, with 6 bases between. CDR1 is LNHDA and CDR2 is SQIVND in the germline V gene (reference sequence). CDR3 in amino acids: CASRTGNTEAFF. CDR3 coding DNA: TGTGCCAGTAGGACAGGGAACACTGAAGCTTTCTTT.

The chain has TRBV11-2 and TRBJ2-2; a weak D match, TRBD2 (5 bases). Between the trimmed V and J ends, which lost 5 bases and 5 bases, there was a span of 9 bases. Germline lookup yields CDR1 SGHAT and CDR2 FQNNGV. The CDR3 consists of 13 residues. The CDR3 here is CASSPTRTGELFF. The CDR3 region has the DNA TGTGCCAGCAGCCCCACTAGGACCGGGGAGCTGTTTTTT.

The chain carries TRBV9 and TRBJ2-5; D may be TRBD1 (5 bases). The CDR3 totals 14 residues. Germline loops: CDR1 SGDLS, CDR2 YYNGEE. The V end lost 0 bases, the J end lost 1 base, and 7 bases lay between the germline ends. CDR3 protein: CASSVVGAQETQYF. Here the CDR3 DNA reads TGTGCCAGCAGCGTAGTTGGGGCCCAAGAGACCCAGTACTTC.

CDR3 region: CASSPSYQPQHF. The CDR3 DNA follows: TGTGCCAGCAGTCCCAGTTATCAGCCCCAGCATTTT. The V call is TRBV28, the J call TRBJ1-5; D unclear. The CDR3 spans 12 residues. V lost 5 bases to trimming and J lost 5 bases, with 7 bases between them. The germline CDR1 and CDR2 sequences are MDHEN and SYDVKM.

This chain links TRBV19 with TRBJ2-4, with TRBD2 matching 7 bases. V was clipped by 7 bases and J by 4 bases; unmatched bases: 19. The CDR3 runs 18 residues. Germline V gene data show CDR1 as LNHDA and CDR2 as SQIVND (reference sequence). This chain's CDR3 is CASTPPWKGRAVKNIQYF. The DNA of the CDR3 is TGTGCCAGTACCCCACCCTGGAAAGGGAGGGCCGTTAAAAACATTCAGTACTTC.

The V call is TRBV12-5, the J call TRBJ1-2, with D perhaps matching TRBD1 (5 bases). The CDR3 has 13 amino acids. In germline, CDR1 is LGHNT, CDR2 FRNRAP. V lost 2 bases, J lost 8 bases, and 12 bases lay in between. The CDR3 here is CASGLTGRGGYTF. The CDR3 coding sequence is TGTGCTAGTGGTTTGACGGGGAGGGGCGGCTACACCTTC. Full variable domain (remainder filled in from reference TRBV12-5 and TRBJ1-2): DARVTQTPRHKVTEMGQEVTMRCQPILGHNTVFWYRQTMMQGLELLAYFRNRAPLDDSGMPKDRFSAEMPDATLATLKIQPSEPRDSAVYFCASGLTGRGGYTFGSGTRLTVV.

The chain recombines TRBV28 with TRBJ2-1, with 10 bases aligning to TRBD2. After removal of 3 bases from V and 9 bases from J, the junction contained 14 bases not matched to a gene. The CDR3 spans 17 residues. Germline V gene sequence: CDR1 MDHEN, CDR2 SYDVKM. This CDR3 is CASSFVSSASGRGEQFF. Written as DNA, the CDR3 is TGTGCCAGCAGTTTCGTTAGCTCGGCTAGCGGGAGAGGTGAGCAGTTCTTC.

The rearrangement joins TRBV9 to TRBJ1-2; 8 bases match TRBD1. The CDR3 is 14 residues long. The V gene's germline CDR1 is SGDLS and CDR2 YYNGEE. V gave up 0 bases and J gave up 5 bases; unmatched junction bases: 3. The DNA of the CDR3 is TGTGCCAGCAGCGTAGGACAGGGGACGTATGGCTACACCTTC. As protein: CASSVGQGTYGYTF.

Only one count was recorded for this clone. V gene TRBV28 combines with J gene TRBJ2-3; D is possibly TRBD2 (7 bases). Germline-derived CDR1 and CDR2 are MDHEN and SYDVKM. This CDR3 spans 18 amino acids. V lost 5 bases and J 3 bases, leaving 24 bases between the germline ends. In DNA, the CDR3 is TGTGCCAGCAGTCTCTACCCCTTTGGGGGGGGGCCTACAGATACGCAGTATTTT. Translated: CASSLYPFGGGPTDTQYF.

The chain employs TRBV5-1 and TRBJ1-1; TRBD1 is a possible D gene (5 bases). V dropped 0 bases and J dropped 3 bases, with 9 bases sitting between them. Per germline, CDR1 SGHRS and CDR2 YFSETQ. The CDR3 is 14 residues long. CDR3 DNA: TGCGCCAGCAGCTTGGGTGGGGGGTACACTGAAGCTTTCTTT. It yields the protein CASSLGGGYTEAFF.

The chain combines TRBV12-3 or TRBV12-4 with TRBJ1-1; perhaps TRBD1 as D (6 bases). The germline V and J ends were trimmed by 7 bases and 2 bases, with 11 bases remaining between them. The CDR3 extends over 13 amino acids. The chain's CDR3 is CASNRQENTEAFF. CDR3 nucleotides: TGTGCCAGCAACCGACAGGAAAACACTGAAGCTTTCTTT.

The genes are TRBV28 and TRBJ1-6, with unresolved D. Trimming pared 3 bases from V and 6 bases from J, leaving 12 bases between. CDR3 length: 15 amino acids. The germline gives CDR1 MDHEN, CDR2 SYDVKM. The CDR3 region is CASSFSRSSNSPLHF. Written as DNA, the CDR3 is TGTGCCAGCAGTTTTTCGAGATCAAGTAATTCACCCCTCCACTTT.

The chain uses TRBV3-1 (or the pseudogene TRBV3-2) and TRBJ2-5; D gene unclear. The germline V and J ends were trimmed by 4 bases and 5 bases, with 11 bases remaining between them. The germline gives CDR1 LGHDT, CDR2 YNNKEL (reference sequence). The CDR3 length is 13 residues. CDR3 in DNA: TGTGCCAGCAGCCCCGGCACGAGGGAGACCCAGTACTTC. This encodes CASSPGTRETQYF.